This T cell receptor beta chain was recorded in a study of blood T cells in healthy people across ages (dated by TCRdb to between 2015 and 2016). For the wider study: Template switching captured roughly one uniquely barcoded TCR beta cDNA molecule per two T cells in model experiments. The study analyzed two additional independent replicas of 1 million unique cDNA reads from the same blood draw for two donors, one aged 18 to 30 and one aged 80 or older. Donors of different ages were randomly distributed across sequencing lanes to avoid experimental bias. Donors were grouped into four age groups: young (average approximately 16 years), middle-aged (about 38), aged (about 60) and long-lived (just over 80). To track age-related changes in TCR beta repertoire diversity, the study relied on deep sequencing normalized with unique cDNA molecular identifiers. Summary of the overall study and its limitations: As age increased, observed TCR beta diversity per million T cells dropped in a roughly linear way, and a significant reduction was already evident by age 40. Observed TCR beta diversity correlated strongly with the percentage of naive T cells measured by flow cytometry. Total diversity estimates from one million sequenced T cells were considered lower bounds and underestimates. Donor CMV infection status was unknown, potentially confounding age-related changes in expanded clonotypes. The long-lived group showed more naive CD4+ T cells, fewer expanded clones and increased TCR diversity than the aged group, suggesting age selection. Because profiling used bulk unsorted PBMCs, naive and antigen-experienced compartments could not be compared conclusively.

Donors were 35 to 40 systemically healthy Caucasian individuals from Russia aged roughly 6 to 95 years. Each donor gave ten milliliters of peripheral blood, collected into EDTA-treated Vacutainer tubes. Ficoll-Paque density-gradient centrifugation was used to isolate PBMCs, with at least 6.5 million per sample. Trizol reagent was used to extract total RNA from the PBMCs, yielding at least 5 micrograms per sample. Naive CD45RAhigh/CD27high T cell percentages were measured by flow cytometry on a PBMC aliquot from every donor. Germline trimming: 4 bases from V, 6 bases from J; junction bases outside gene matches: 2. CDR1 and CDR2 were assigned from the germline V gene (reference sequence) as LGHDT and YNNKEL. The CDR3 goes from the cysteine to the phenylalanine over 12 residues. Of the read, only the CDR3 DNA is kept; its 36 bases are in frame from base 1. This clonotype was counted only a few times. Its antigen specificity is not known. The record has no base qualities; no much larger clone is one base away.

The method behind the library was 5' RACE. The instrument given in TCRdb is Illumina HiSeq 2500. A second PCR of roughly 7 to 11 cycles was performed with a sample-barcoded 5' primer and a J-beta primer mix. Each TCR beta cDNA molecule received a unique molecular identifier from a template-switch 5' adaptor carrying 12 random nucleotides. Each sample yielded at least 2.5 million CDR3-containing paired-end reads. All of the RNA was converted into first-strand cDNA using the Mint cDNA synthesis kit, with a TRBC-specific oligonucleotide serving as the primer. After uracil-DNA glycosylase treatment, a first 18-cycle PCR used universal primers M1SS and BC2_uni_R on all cDNA. The paper's data handling went like this. For normalization, 1 million high-quality reads were randomly selected from each sample, with every read carrying a distinct molecular identifier. Instead of being binned into consensus sequences, reads with shared molecular identifiers were discarded. MiTCR, with a Q25 quality threshold and the strictest error-elimination algorithm, was used for CDR3 identification, clonotype clustering and error correction. Lower-bound total TCR beta diversity was estimated with a nonparametric unseen species model using Euler transformation. Through fastp at Q25 and MiXCR, TCRdb rebuilt clones from the public reads, retaining in-frame beta chains. Identical CDR3 protein sequences are pooled into one entry, listed with their most common genes and DNA. TCRdb's processing, not the authors' own work, is the source of the V and J calls. Within this sample are roughly 1.7 million distinct CDR3 sequences, with roughly 32% of them counted one time only. The biggest ten clones account for about 11% of the sample.

This clonotype was sampled from a woman aged 25 to 45 in good health. Sequencing used blood. The V and J segments used are TRBV3-1 and TRBJ1-1, with 7 bases aligning to TRBD1. The CDR3 sequence is CASSRGTAEAFF. At the DNA level, the sequence is TGTGCCAGCAGCCGAGGGACAGCTGAAGCTTTCTTT.